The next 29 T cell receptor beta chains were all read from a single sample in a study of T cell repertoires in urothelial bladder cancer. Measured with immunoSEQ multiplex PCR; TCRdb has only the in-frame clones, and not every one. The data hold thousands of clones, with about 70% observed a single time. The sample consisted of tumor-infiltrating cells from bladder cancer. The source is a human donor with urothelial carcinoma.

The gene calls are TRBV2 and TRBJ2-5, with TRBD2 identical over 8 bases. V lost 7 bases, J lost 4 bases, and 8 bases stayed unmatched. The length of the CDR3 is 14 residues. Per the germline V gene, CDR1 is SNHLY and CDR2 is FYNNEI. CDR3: CASTRGGMVETQYF. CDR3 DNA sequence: TGTGCCAGCACTCGGGGGGGCATGGTAGAGACCCAGTACTTC.

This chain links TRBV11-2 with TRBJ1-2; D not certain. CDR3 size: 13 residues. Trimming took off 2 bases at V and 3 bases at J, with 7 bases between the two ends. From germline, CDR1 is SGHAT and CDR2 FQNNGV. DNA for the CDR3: TGTGCCAGCAGCTTAACAACCGACTATGGCTACACCTTC. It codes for CASSLTTDYGYTF.

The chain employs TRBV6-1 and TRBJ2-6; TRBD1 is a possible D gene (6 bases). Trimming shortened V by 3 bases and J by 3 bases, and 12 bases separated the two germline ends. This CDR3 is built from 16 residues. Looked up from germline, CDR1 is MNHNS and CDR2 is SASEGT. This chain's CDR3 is CASSETGSYGANVLTF. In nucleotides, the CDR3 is TGTGCCAGCAGTGAGACAGGTAGCTATGGGGCCAACGTCCTGACTTTC.

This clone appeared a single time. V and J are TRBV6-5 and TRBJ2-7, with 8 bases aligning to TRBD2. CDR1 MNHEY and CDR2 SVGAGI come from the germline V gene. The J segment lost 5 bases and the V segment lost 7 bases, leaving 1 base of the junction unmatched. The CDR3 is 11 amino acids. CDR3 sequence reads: CASTGGDEQYF. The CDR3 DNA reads TGTGCCAGCACCGGGGGGGACGAGCAGTACTTC.

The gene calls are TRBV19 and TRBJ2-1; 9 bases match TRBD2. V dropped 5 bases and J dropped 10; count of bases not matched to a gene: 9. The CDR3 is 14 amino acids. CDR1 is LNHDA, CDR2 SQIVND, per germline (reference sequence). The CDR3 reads CASSPRTSVDEQFF. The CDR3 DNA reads TGTGCCAGTAGTCCCCGGACTAGCGTGGACGAGCAGTTCTTC.

The CDR3: CASNPRGADSNQPQHF. The CDR3 nucleotides are TGTGCCAGTAACCCGCGGGGGGCGGATAGCAATCAGCCCCAGCATTTT. The V and J genes are TRBV19 and TRBJ1-5; D perhaps matches TRBD1 (6 bases). V was clipped by 7 bases and J by 0 bases, with 16 bases between them. CDR1 is LNHDA, CDR2 SQIVND, per germline (reference sequence). The CDR3 length is 16 residues.

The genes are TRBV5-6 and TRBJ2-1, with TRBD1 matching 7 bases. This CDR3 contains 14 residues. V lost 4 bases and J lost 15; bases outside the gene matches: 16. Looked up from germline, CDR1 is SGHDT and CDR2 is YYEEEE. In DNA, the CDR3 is TGTGCCAGCAGCCCGGGACAGCAACTTCCGAAGGGGTTCTTC. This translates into CASSPGQQLPKGFF.

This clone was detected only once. CDR3 in amino acids: CASSILRGELFF. The CDR3 coding sequence is TGTGCCAGTAGTATTTTGCGCGGGGAGCTGTTTTTT. The V and J genes are TRBV19 and TRBJ2-2, with no clear D. The CDR3 extends over 12 amino acids. Trimming stripped 3 bases from V and 7 bases from J, with 6 bases between. CDR1 is LNHDA and CDR2 is SQIVND in the germline V gene (reference sequence).

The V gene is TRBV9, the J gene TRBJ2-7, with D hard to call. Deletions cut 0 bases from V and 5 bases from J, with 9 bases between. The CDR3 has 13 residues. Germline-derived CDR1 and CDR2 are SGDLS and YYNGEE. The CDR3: CASSVGNLDEQYF. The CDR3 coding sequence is TGTGCCAGCAGCGTAGGAAACCTCGACGAGCAGTACTTC.

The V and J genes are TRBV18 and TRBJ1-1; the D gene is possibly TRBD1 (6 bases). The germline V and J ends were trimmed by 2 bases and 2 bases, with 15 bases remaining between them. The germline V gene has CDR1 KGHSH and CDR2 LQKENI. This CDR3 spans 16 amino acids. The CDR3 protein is CASSPTESGANTEAFF. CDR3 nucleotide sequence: TGTGCCAGCTCACCAACCGAGTCGGGGGCAAACACTGAAGCTTTCTTT.

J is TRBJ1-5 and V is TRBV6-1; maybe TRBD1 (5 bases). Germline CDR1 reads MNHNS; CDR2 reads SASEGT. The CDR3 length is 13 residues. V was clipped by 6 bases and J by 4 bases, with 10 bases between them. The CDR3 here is CASSDSPNQPQHF. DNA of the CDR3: TGTGCCAGCAGCGACAGCCCTAATCAGCCCCAGCATTTT.

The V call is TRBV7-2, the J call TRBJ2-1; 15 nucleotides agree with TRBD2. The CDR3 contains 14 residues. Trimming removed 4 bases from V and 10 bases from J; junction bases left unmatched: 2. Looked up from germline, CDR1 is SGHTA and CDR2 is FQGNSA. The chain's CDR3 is CASSSGTSGGEQFF. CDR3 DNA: TGTGCCAGCAGCTCCGGGACTAGCGGGGGGGAGCAGTTCTTC.

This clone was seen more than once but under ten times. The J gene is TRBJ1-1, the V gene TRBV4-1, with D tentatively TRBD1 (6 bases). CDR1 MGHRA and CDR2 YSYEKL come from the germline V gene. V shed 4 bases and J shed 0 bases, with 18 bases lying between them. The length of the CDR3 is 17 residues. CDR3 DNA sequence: TGCGCCAGCAGCCCCCAACTGGGACATCCAGTGAACACTGAAGCTTTCTTT. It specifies CASSPQLGHPVNTEAFF.

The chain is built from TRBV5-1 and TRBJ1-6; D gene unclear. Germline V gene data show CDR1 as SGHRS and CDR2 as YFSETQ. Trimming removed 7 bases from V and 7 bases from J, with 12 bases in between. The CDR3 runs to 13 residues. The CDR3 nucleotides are TGCGCCAGCGGTGACGGAGGGAATTCACCCCTCCACTTT. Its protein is CASGDGGNSPLHF.

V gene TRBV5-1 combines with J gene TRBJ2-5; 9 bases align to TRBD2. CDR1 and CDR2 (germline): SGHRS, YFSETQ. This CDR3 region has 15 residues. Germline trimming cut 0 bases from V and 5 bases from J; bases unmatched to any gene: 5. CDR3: CASSLGTSVGETQYF. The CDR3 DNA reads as TGCGCCAGCAGCTTGGGGACTAGCGTTGGTGAGACCCAGTACTTC.

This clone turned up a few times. This CDR3 is CASSLFGPRGGQPQHF. In DNA form, the CDR3 reads TGTGCCAGCAGTTTATTCGGACCCCGAGGAGGTCAGCCCCAGCATTTT. The rearrangement links TRBV28 to TRBJ1-5, with D unresolved. V was trimmed by 1 base and J by 6 bases, leaving 16 bases between them. CDR3 length: 16 residues. Germline values: CDR1 MDHEN, CDR2 SYDVKM. The full variable domain, completed using reference TRBV28 and TRBJ1-5, is DVKVTQSSRYLVKRTGEKVFLECVQDMDHENMFWYRQDPGLGLRLIYFSYDVKMKEKGDIPEGYSVSREKKERFSLILESASTNQTSMYLCASSLFGPRGGQPQHFGDGTRLSIL.

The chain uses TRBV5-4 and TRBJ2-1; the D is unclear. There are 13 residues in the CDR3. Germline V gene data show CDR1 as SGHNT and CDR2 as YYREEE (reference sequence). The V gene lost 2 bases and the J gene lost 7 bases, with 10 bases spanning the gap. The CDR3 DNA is TGTGCCAGCAGCTTAAATTACCAGAATGAGCAGTTCTTC. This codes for CASSLNYQNEQFF.

Here the CDR3 reads CASSGSGGASYNEQFF. The CDR3 DNA reads TGTGCCAGCAGTGGTAGCGGGGGGGCATCCTACAATGAGCAGTTCTTC. The chain links TRBV2 to TRBJ2-1; 11 bases fit TRBD2. CDR1 and CDR2 (germline): SNHLY, FYNNEI. The V segment lost 4 bases and the J segment 1 base; nucleotides outside the gene matches: 3. This CDR3 is built from 16 residues.

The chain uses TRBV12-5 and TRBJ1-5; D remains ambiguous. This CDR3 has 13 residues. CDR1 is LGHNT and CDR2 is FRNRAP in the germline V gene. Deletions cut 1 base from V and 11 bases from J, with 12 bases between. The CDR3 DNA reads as TGTGCTAGTGGTTTGGGCGGCGTTCGGGCCCAGCATTTT. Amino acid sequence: CASGLGGVRAQHF.

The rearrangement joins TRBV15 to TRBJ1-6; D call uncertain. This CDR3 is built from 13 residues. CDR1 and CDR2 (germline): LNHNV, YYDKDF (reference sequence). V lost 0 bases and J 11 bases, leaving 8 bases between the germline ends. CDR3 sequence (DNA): TGTGCCACCAGCAGAGATACCCGTCCACCCCTCCACTTT. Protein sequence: CATSRDTRPPLHF.

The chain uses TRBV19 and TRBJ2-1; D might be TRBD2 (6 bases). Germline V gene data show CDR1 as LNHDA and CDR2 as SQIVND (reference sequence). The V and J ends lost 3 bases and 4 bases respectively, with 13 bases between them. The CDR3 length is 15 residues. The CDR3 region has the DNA TGTGCCAGTAGTATGACGGGACTGGGATACAATGAGCAGTTCTTC. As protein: CASSMTGLGYNEQFF.

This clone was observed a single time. In DNA, the CDR3 is TGTGCCAGCAGCGTTACGGTGGGGCTAGCGGGAAGCACAGATACGCAGTATTTT. Translated, it gives CASSVTVGLAGSTDTQYF. V is TRBV9 and J is TRBJ2-3; 9 nucleotides match TRBD2. The CDR3 extends over 18 amino acids. V gave up 2 bases and J gave up 0 bases; unmatched junction bases: 10. CDR1 is SGDLS and CDR2 is YYNGEE in the germline V gene.

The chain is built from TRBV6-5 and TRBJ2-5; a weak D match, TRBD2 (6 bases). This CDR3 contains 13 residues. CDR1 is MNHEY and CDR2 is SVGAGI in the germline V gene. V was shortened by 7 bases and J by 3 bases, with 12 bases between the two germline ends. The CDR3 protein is CASTHGGEETQYF. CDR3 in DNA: TGTGCCAGCACCCACGGGGGTGAAGAGACCCAGTACTTC.

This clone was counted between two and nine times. As DNA, the CDR3 is TGTGCCAGCAGCCCAGATGGCGCCTCCTACGAGCAGTACTTC. Residues: CASSPDGASYEQYF. The chain joins TRBV11-2 to TRBJ2-7; D not resolved. Germline V gene lookup returns CDR1 SGHAT and CDR2 FQNNGV. The length of the CDR3 is 14 residues. Trimming removed 5 bases from V and 0 bases from J, with 11 bases in between.

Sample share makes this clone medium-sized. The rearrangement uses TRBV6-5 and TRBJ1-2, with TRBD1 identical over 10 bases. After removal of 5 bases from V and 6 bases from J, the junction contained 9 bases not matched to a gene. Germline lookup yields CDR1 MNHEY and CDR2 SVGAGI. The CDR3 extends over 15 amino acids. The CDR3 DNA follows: TGTGCCAGCAGTCTCAAAGGGACAGGGGTGAATGGCTACACCTTC. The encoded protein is CASSLKGTGVNGYTF.

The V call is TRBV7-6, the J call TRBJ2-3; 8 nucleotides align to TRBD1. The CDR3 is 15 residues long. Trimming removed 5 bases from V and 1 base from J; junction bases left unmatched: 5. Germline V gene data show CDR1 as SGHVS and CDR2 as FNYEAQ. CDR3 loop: CASSTPGQGTDTQYF. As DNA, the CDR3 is TGTGCCAGCAGCACACCGGGACAGGGCACAGATACGCAGTATTTT.

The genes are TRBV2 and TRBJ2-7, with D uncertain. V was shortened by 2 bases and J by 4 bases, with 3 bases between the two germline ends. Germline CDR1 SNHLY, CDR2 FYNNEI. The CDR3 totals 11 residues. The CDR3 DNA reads TGTGCCAGCAGTGAAAAGTACGAGCAGTACTTC. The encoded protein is CASSEKYEQYF.

CDR3 protein: CSARTGQSSYNEQFF. For the CDR3, the DNA is TGCAGCGCCAGGACAGGGCAGAGCTCCTACAATGAGCAGTTCTTC. V and J are TRBV29-1 and TRBJ2-1, with 8 bases matching TRBD1. The CDR3 is 15 amino acids. J gave up 0 bases and V 7 bases, and 8 bases lay outside the gene matches. CDR1 is SQVTM, CDR2 ANQGSEA, per germline.

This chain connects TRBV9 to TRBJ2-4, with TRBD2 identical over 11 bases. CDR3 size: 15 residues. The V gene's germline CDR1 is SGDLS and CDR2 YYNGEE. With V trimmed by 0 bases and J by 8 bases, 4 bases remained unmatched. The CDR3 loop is CASSVGLAGGYIQYF. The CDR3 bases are TGTGCCAGCAGCGTAGGTCTAGCGGGGGGTTACATTCAGTACTTC.